The 17 T cell receptor beta chains presented below share a single source sample, sequenced in a study of blood T cell repertoires in COVID-19 (dated by TCRdb to the early 2020s). Libraries came from the immunoSEQ multiplex PCR assay. TCRdb mirrors the immuneACCESS table, restricted to in-frame sequences. Some clones are absent from its copies; in checked studies, under half trace to an unresolved V gene, and the reason for the others is unknown. The sample table shows about 250,000 clones, and just under 85% are seen once. Jointly, the top ten make up roughly 10% of the sample. The specimen was peripheral blood. The receptors here all came from an older man with acute or convalescent COVID-19.

V is TRBV5-1 and J is TRBJ1-1, with 7 bases identical to TRBD1. The CDR3 has 15 amino acids. The germline gives CDR1 SGHRS, CDR2 YFSETQ. V was pared by 1 base and J by 0 bases, with 3 bases of the junction left unmatched. The CDR3 sequence is CASSLRGQMNTEAFF. The CDR3 DNA reads as TGCGCCAGCAGCTTGAGGGGACAGATGAACACTGAAGCTTTCTTT.

The chain joins TRBV5-1 to TRBJ2-3, with 7 nucleotides matching TRBD2. The junction had 3 bases not matched to a gene; V was cut back by 5 bases and J by 0 bases. Germline CDR1 is SGHRS and CDR2 is YFSETQ. CDR3 length equals 14 residues. The CDR3 spells CASSNSGSTDTQYF. Written as DNA, the CDR3 is TGCGCCAGCAGTAATAGCGGGAGCACAGATACGCAGTATTTT.

This sequence joins TRBV19 and TRBJ2-7; the match to TRBD1 covers 7 bases. V was pared by 2 bases and J by 3 bases, with 7 bases of the junction left unmatched. Germline CDR1 and CDR2: LNHDA and SQIVND (reference sequence). The CDR3 runs to 15 residues. The CDR3 reads CASSIPRTGGYEQYF. Here the CDR3 DNA reads TGTGCCAGTAGTATACCCCGGACAGGCGGCTACGAGCAGTACTTC.

The chain couples TRBV9 to TRBJ2-7; TRBD2 might be the D (6 bases). The germline V gene has CDR1 SGDLS and CDR2 YYNGEE. V gave up 2 bases and J gave up 7 bases, with 19 bases separating them. The CDR3 contains 15 residues. The CDR3 is CASSVGGTLGVEQYF. CDR3 DNA: TGTGCCAGCAGCGTTGGAGGGACTCTCGGGGTAGAGCAGTACTTC. Looking up the rest from reference TRBV9 and TRBJ2-7 gives the full variable domain: DSGVTQTPKHLITATGQRVTLRCSPRSGDLSVYWYQQSLDQGLQFLIQYYNGEERAKGNILERFSAQQFPDLHSELNLSSLELGDSALYFCASSVGGTLGVEQYFGPGTRLTVT.

In this sample, this clone turned up a few times. The gene calls are TRBV30 and TRBJ1-1, with no clear D. The CDR3 totals 12 residues. CDR1 is GTSNPN and CDR2 is SVGIG in the germline V gene (reference sequence). The germline V and J ends were trimmed by 1 base and 11 bases, with 14 bases remaining between them. CDR3 coding DNA: TGTGCCTGGAGTGGTAGGGCCGCGGGGGCTTTCTTT. Its protein product is CAWSGRAAGAFF.

This chain uses TRBV11-2 with TRBJ1-1; D call uncertain. V gave up 4 bases and J gave up 5 bases, with 14 bases separating them. Germline V gene lookup returns CDR1 SGHAT and CDR2 FQNNGV. The CDR3 totals 14 residues. The CDR3 here is CASSSFRGETEAFF. The CDR3 nucleotides read TGTGCCAGCAGCTCCTTCCGGGGAGAAACTGAAGCTTTCTTT.

The chain links TRBV10-3 to TRBJ2-1; D ambiguous. In germline, CDR1 is ENHRY, CDR2 SYGVKD. The ends were cut back, 3 bases at V and 9 bases at J, with 15 bases in the middle. The CDR3 runs to 14 residues. The CDR3 sequence: CAISDPVGSVEQFF. CDR3 DNA: TGTGCCATCAGTGACCCCGTTGGCAGCGTTGAGCAGTTCTTC.

The rearrangement links TRBV28 to TRBJ2-4; 10 bases fit TRBD1. Germline CDR1 and CDR2: MDHEN and SYDVKM. With 6 bases clipped from V and 2 bases from J, the junction kept 13 bases outside the gene matches. The CDR3 contains 18 residues. DNA for the CDR3: TGTGCCAGCAGCCCGGGACAGGGGTCAGCTTTAACCAAAAACATTCAGTACTTC. Its protein is CASSPGQGSALTKNIQYF.

Regarding this clone: A read error may account for a junction end that differs from germline. V gene TRBV25-1 combines with J gene TRBJ1-6, with a possible D match to TRBD1 (5 bases). Germline values: CDR1 MGHDK, CDR2 SYGVNS. The CDR3 spans 15 residues. In DNA form, the CDR3 reads TGTGCCAGCAGTGAATATTCAGGGTTGATTTCAACCCTCCACTTT. Translated: CASSEYSGLISTLHF.

The J gene is TRBJ1-5, the V gene TRBV24-1, with no clear D. CDR1 is KGHDR and CDR2 is SFDVKD in the germline V gene. CDR3 length: 13 amino acids. The ends were cut back, 5 bases at V and 0 bases at J, with 4 bases in the middle. The CDR3 region is CATSVHSNQPQHF. CDR3 bases: TGTGCCACCAGTGTTCATAGCAATCAGCCCCAGCATTTT.

The chain links TRBV18 to TRBJ2-1, with TRBD2 matching over 12 bases. Germline-derived CDR1 and CDR2 are KGHSH and LQKENI. The CDR3 sequence is 16 residues long. J lost 9 bases, V lost 3 bases, and 9 bases had no gene match. CDR3 amino acids: CASSPRQLAGGGEQFF. The CDR3 DNA reads as TGTGCCAGCTCACCTAGGCAACTAGCGGGAGGAGGTGAGCAGTTCTTC.

The chain combines TRBV30 with TRBJ1-2, with 11 bases fitting TRBD1. CDR3 length: 16 amino acids. J gave up 8 bases and V 4 bases, and 15 bases lay outside the gene matches. Per germline, CDR1 GTSNPN and CDR2 SVGIG (reference sequence). CDR3 residues: CAWNRDRGGNVNGYTF. The CDR3, as DNA: TGTGCCTGGAACCGGGACAGGGGGGGTAATGTGAACGGCTACACCTTC.

The V gene is TRBV15, the J gene TRBJ1-1, with D perhaps matching TRBD1 (6 bases). Looked up from germline, CDR1 is LNHNV and CDR2 is YYDKDF (reference sequence). Trimming shortened V by 4 bases and J by 4 bases, and 13 bases separated the two germline ends. The CDR3 contains 14 residues. CDR3 residues: CATSIGRGGTEAFF. The CDR3 region has the DNA TGTGCCACCAGCATCGGCCGAGGGGGCACTGAAGCTTTCTTT. The full variable domain, in which reference TRBV15 and TRBJ1-1 provide the parts outside the CDR3, is DAMVIQNPRYQVTQFGKPVTLSCSQTLNHNVMYWYQQKSSQAPKLLFHYYDKDFNNEADTPDNFQSRRPNTSFCFLDIRSPGLGDTAMYLCATSIGRGGTEAFFGQGTRLTVV.

J is TRBJ1-4 and V is TRBV5-1, with 10 bases fitting TRBD1. The CDR3 contains 16 residues. V shed 0 bases and J 9 bases; nucleotides not matched to a gene: 8. Germline-derived CDR1 and CDR2 are SGHRS and YFSETQ. In DNA form, the CDR3 reads TGCGCCAGCAGCTTGGCCGGGACAGGGGCGATCCAAAAACTGTTTTTT. Protein: CASSLAGTGAIQKLFF.

This sequence joins TRBV5-1 and TRBJ1-2; 11 bases match TRBD1. The ends lost 3 bases at V and 4 bases at J; junction bases unmatched: 8. The germline CDR1 and CDR2 sequences are SGHRS and YFSETQ. The CDR3 consists of 16 residues. DNA for the CDR3: TGCGCCAGCAGCTGGAAGGGACAGGGGGTCCCCTATGGCTACACCTTC. Translating gives CASSWKGQGVPYGYTF.

V gene TRBV5-4 combines with J gene TRBJ2-5, with D possibly matching TRBD2 (6 bases). The V end was cut by 2 bases, the J end by 5 bases, with 13 bases between. Per the germline V gene, CDR1 is SGHNT and CDR2 is YYREEE (reference sequence). This CDR3 is built from 14 residues. CDR3 nucleotide sequence: TGTGCCAGCAGCTTTCGGAGGGACGGGGAGACCCAGTACTTC. Translating gives CASSFRRDGETQYF.

This clone was counted a few times. The V gene is TRBV19, the J gene TRBJ2-1; TRBD2 aligns across 9 bases. The germline CDR1 and CDR2 sequences are LNHDA and SQIVND (reference sequence). J gave up 9 bases and V 10 bases, and 16 bases lay outside the gene matches. The CDR3 covers 15 residues. CDR3 protein: CATRAGGGRRVEQFF. DNA of the CDR3: TGTGCCACCCGTGCGGGAGGGGGGCGTCGGGTTGAGCAGTTCTTC.